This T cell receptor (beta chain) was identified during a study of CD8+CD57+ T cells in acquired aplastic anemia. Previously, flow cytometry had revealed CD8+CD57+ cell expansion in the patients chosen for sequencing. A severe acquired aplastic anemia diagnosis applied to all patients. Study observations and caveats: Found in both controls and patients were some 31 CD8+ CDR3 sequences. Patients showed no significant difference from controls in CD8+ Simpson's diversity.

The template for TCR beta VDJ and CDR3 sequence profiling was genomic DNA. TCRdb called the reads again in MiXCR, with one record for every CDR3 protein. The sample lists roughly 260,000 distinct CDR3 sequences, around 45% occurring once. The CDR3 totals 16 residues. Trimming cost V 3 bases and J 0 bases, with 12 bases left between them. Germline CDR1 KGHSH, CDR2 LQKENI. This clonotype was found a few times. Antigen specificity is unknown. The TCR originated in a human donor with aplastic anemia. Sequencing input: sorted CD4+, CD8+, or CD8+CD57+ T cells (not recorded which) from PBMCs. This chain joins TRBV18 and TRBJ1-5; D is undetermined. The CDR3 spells CASSPDGDYSNQPQHF. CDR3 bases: TGTGCCAGCTCACCCGACGGGGATTATAGCAATCAGCCCCAGCATTTT.